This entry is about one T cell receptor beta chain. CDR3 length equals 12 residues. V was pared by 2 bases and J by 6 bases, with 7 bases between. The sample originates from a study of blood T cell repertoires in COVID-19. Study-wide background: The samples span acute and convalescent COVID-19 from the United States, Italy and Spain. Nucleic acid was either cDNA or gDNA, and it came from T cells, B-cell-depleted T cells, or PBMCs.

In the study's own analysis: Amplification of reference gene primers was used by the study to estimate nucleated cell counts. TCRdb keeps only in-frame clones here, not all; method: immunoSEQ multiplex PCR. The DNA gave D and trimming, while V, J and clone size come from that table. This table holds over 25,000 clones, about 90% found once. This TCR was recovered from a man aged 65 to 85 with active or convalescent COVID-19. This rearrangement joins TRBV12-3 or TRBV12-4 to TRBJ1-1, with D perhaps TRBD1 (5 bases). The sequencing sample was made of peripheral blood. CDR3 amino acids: CASSLSGAEAFF. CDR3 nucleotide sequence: TGTGCCAGCAGTTTATCGGGGGCTGAAGCTTTCTTT.